The clone carrying this T cell receptor (beta chain) appeared once. The target antigen is unknown. The data stem from a study of shared clonotypes between healthy human individuals. Study-wide results and caveats: Shared across a few donors were around 5% of the naive CD4 clonotypes.

The naive CD8 fraction comprised CD45RO-negative cells positively selected for CCR7 and excluded terminally differentiated effector memory CD45RA+ cells. Every one of the donors was a Caucasian adult that lived in Nashville, Tennessee. Per germline, CDR1 MNHNY and CDR2 SVGAGI (reference sequence). The ends were cut back, 2 bases at V and 6 bases at J, with 10 bases in the middle. The CDR3 is 13 amino acids. The assay ran at deep level. Sequencing was performed with immunoSEQ multiplex PCR; in TCRdb, only in-frame clones are kept and a portion is missing. The data contain a few hundred thousand clones, 95% to 96% of them singletons.

The source material was naive CD8+ T cells sorted from blood. V gene TRBV6-6 combines with J gene TRBJ1-1, with unresolved D. The sequence came from a woman in her 30s in good health. CDR3 protein: CASSYRERPEAFF. The CDR3 DNA reads as TGTGCCAGCAGTTACAGGGAGCGGCCTGAAGCTTTCTTT.